This T cell receptor beta chain was observed in a study of Graves' ophthalmopathy and Graves' hyperthyroidism (dated by TCRdb to about 2018). For the study in its entirety: Peripheral blood was collected at initial diagnosis, prior to any treatment. An independent validation cohort was composed of 18 to 20 hyperthyroidism patients and 17 patients who later progressed from hyperthyroidism to ophthalmopathy. To explore V-J signatures that distinguish ophthalmopathy from hyperthyroidism, a discovery set of about a hundred patients was enrolled, made up of 40 to 45 with ophthalmopathy and 57 with stable hyperthyroidism. In roughly 6 hyperthyroidism patients, T-cell repertoires of thyroid tissue and blood were compared. In total, around 140 blood samples were TCR-sequenced: some 43 ophthalmopathy, roughly 77 hyperthyroidism and approximately 17 hyperthyroidism-to-ophthalmopathy patients. For training and testing, the approximately 97 patients in the discovery cohort were randomly divided in a 7:3 ratio. The study used TCR beta repertoire signatures to distinguish Graves' ophthalmopathy from Graves' hyperthyroidism and to predict progression to ophthalmopathy. Once sampling was done, hyperthyroidism patients were given methimazole at a starting dose of 30 mg daily, while ophthalmopathy patients were given high-dose intravenous methylprednisolone. The full study reports these points: In validation, the model predicted ophthalmopathy progression with 55% to 71% sensitivity and roughly 72% specificity; around twelve predicted patients were CT-confirmed with GO in a median of about 6.1 months. No statistical method was used to set the sample size in advance, and the investigators knew which group each participant was assigned to. Among expanded thyroid clonotypes with frequency above 0.001, most also showed up in blood, which suggests that blood repertoires may reflect the thyroid immune response. The 13-signature model separated ophthalmopathy from stable hyperthyroidism with roughly 89% sensitivity and 81.08% specificity in cross-validation, and 80%/75% in the test set.

The table lists this clonotype with many counts. The target of this receptor is not known. No qualities accompany the bases; no much larger clone lies one base away. TCR beta CDR3 regions were amplified from RNA transcripts for repertoire sequencing. HTBI primers and the Qiagen OneStep RT-PCR kit were used in a first-round RT-PCR, which was followed by a second-round multiplex PCR, size selection and purification. Libraries were sequenced paired-end with 100 bp reads on an Illumina HiSeq2000. Turning to the authors' computational methods: Reads were processed with SOAPnuke, discarding reads with adapters, uncalled bases, mean Phred below 15, or no exact constant-primer or identifier match. COPE v1.2.5 was used to merge the high-quality paired reads. Unique nucleotide sequences were defined as clonotypes and aligned to IMGT TRB V, D and J references using MiTCR v1.1. The analysis was limited to V-J combinations with a frequency above 0.0001, which together covered approximately 99% of repertoires. For each V-J combination, a TCR clonal expansion and chaos score was defined as F50 clonal expansion divided by the chaos observed in the TCRdist matrix. Features were reduced by Welch's t-statistics and random forest to over ten V-J combinations, which fed a naive Bayes classifier. The similarity between thyroid and blood repertoires was quantified using the Morisita-Horn index. TCRdb applied fastp at Q25 and MiXCR to the public reads, then kept only in-frame beta chains. Every CDR3 protein is listed once, alongside the most common genes and DNA of its rows. TCRdb assigned the V and J calls; the authors' analysis was not used. The sample data list 620,000 or so distinct CDR3 sequences, and 22% of these were observed just once. Clones ranked in the top ten supply around 6.5% of the sample.

Hyperthyroidism was defined as stable when no progression to ophthalmopathy occurred within 18 months of follow-up. Hyperthyroidism patients were newly diagnosed, with disease duration under 2 months, and aged 18 to 65 years. Patients with other autoimmune diseases, uncontrolled infections, pregnancy or lactation were excluded. Diagnosis was based on clinical symptoms, serum thyroxine, TRAb, thyroid ultrasound and orbital computed tomography. Ficoll-Paque density gradient centrifugation was used to isolate PBMCs from 10 ml of fresh peripheral blood. Trizol reagent was used to extract the total RNA, and its quality was then checked on an Agilent 2100 Bioanalyzer. Sequenced sample: peripheral blood. The clonotype comes from a woman under 30 with stable Graves' hyperthyroidism. Some clones in this sample may be carry-over from other donors' samples. Donor details come from another sample of the same person, matched by shared clones.

The CDR3 protein is CASSLIRTLSYEQYF. The nucleotide sequence is TGTGCCAGCAGTTTAATAAGGACTCTCTCCTACGAGCAGTACTTC. This chain is built from TRBV27 and TRBJ2-7; the D gene is perhaps TRBD2, from 5 matching bases. Including cysteine and phenylalanine, the CDR3 has 15 amino acids. The only DNA kept is the CDR3, 45 bases in frame from the first base. V and J lose 2 bases and 0 bases, and a span of 11 bases separates them. From a lookup of the germline V gene (reference sequence), CDR1 and CDR2 are MNHEY and SMNVEV.